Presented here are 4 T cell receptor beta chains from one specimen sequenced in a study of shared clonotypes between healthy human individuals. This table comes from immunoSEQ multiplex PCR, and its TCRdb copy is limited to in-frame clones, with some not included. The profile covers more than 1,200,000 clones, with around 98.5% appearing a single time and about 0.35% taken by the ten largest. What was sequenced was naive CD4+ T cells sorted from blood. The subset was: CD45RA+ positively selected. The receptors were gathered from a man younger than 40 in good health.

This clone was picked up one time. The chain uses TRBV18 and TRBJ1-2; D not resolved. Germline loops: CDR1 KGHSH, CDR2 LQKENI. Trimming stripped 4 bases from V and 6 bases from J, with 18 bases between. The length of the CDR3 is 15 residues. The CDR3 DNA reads TGTGCCAGCTCACTCAGCCCTAAGGAGGTTAATGGCTACACCTTC. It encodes CASSLSPKEVNGYTF. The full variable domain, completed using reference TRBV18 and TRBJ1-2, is NAGVMQNPRHLVRRRGQEARLRCSPMKGHSHVYWYRQLPEEGLKFMVYLQKENIIDESGMPKERFSAEFPKEGPSILRIQQVVRGDSAAYFCASSLSPKEVNGYTFGSGTRLTVV.

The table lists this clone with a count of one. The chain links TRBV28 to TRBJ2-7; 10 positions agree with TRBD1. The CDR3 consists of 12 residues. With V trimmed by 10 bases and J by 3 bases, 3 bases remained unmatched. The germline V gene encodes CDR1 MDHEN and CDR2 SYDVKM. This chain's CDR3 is CAIGQGVYEQYF. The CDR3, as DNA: TGTGCCATCGGACAGGGGGTCTACGAGCAGTACTTC.

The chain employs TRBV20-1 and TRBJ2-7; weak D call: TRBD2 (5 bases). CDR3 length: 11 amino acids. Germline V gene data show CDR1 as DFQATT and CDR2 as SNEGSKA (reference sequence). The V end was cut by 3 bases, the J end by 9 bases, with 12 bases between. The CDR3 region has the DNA TGCAGTGCTAGGAGGGCCCTGGGGCAGTACTTC. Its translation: CSARRALGQYF.

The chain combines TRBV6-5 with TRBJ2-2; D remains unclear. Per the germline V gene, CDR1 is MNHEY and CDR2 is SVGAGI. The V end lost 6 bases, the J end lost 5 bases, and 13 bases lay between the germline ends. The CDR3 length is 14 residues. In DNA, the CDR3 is TGTGCCAGCAGGGGTGAAAGGTGGACCGGGGAGCTGTTTTTT. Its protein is CASRGERWTGELFF.